This is a list of T cell receptor beta chains from one sample in a study of identical twins. TCRdb re-called the 5' RACE reads through MiXCR, storing one row per CDR3 protein. Of approximately 220,000 distinct CDR3 sequences listed, 6% to 9% are singletons. The same data also contributed to another study, on yellow fever vaccine responses in identical twins.

Input material: memory (CD45RO+) T cells sorted from blood. The receptors shown here come from a woman younger than 35 in good health. Each CDR3 is given with its conserved first and last residue. The order of the fields is clone size, D gene, V gene, J gene, CDR3 protein, CDR3 DNA. A D gene is named only where the DNA matches it firmly. Size values are once, few and many counts, or a class for expanded clones, and some rows have none.

>-|-|TRBV2|TRBJ2-7
CASRFYVASYEQYF
TGTGCCAGCAGATTTTATGTGGCCTCCTACGAGCAGTACTTC
>few|TRBD2|TRBV9|TRBJ2-5
CASSPRERGGRETQYF
TGTGCCAGCAGCCCCCGGGAGCGGGGGGGCCGGGAGACCCAGTACTTC
>many|TRBD1|TRBV29-1|TRBJ2-2
CSVELWTGGSENTGELFF
TGCAGCGTTGAACTGTGGACAGGGGGCTCCGAGAACACCGGGGAGCTGTTTTTT
>-|-|TRBV11-2|TRBJ2-7
CASSFRIYSYEQYF
TGTGCCAGCAGCTTCAGGATTTACTCCTACGAGCAGTACTTC
>many|TRBD2|TRBV5-1|TRBJ2-1
CASSPLGAGVDEQFF
TGCGCCAGCAGCCCATTAGGAGCGGGAGTAGATGAGCAGTTCTTC
>-|-|TRBV3-1|TRBJ1-1
CASNTRGGNTEAFF
TGTGCCAGCAACACGAGGGGGGGGAACACTGAAGCTTTCTTT
>-|TRBD2|TRBV23-1|TRBJ2-1
CASRTSGSYNEQFF
TGCGCCAGCAGGACTAGCGGGAGTTATAATGAGCAGTTCTTC
>many|TRBD2|TRBV7-2|TRBJ2-1
CASSLDHMASGRPLF
TGTGCCAGCAGCTTAGATCATATGGCTAGCGGGAGGCCGCTCTTC
>many|-|TRBV5-1|TRBJ2-3
CASSRAGFTDTQYF
TGCGCCAGCAGCCGGGCGGGGTTCACAGATACGCAGTATTTT
>many|TRBD2|TRBV5-1|TRBJ2-5
CASSFPTSGGTTQETQYF
TGCGCCAGCAGCTTCCCGACTAGCGGGGGGACCACTCAAGAGACCCAGTACTTC
>many|-|TRBV5-1|TRBJ2-7
CASSVDYEQYF
TGCGCCAGCAGCGTCGACTACGAGCAGTACTTC
>-|TRBD1|TRBV29-1|TRBJ2-2
CSVWTGSGELFF
TGCAGCGTATGGACAGGTTCCGGGGAGCTGTTTTTT
>many|TRBD1|TRBV4-2|TRBJ1-1
CASSQLTGFTEAFF
TGTGCCAGCAGCCAGTTGACAGGGTTCACTGAAGCTTTCTTT
>-|TRBD1|TRBV7-9|TRBJ1-6
CASSSGDSLNSPLHF
TGTGCCAGCAGCTCTGGGGACAGTTTGAATTCACCCCTCCACTTT
>-|TRBD2|TRBV2|TRBJ2-4
CASSESLGTSGGQYF
TGTGCCAGCAGTGAAAGTCTTGGGACTAGCGGGGGCCAGTACTTC
>few|-|TRBV7-3|TRBJ1-6
CASSRSRGDNSPLHF
TGTGCCAGCAGCCGCTCCCGGGGAGATAATTCACCCCTCCACTTT
>-|-|TRBV7-9|TRBJ1-1
CASSLNPSTEAFF
TGTGCCAGCAGCTTAAACCCGAGCACTGAAGCTTTCTTT
>many|TRBD1|TRBV5-6|TRBJ2-3
CASSFGQADTQYF
TGTGCCAGCAGCTTTGGACAGGCAGATACGCAGTATTTT
>many|-|TRBV20-1|TRBJ2-1
CSAMYNEQFF
TGCAGTGCTATGTACAATGAGCAGTTCTTC
>few|-|TRBV30|TRBJ1-4
CAWSSQGNEKLFF
TGTGCCTGGAGTTCACAAGGAAATGAAAAACTGTTTTTT
>-|-|TRBV6-5|TRBJ2-3
CASSWQVGRVDTQYF
TGTGCCAGCAGTTGGCAGGTGGGCCGAGTAGATACGCAGTATTTT
>many|TRBD2|TRBV12-3/TRBV12-4|TRBJ2-3
CASIWASGRDTQYF
TGTGCCAGCATTTGGGCTAGCGGGCGGGATACGCAGTATTTT
>few|-|TRBV12-3/TRBV12-4|TRBJ1-6
CASSLGGPNSPLHF
TGTGCCAGCAGTTTAGGAGGTCCCAATTCACCCCTCCACTTT
>few|-|TRBV18|TRBJ1-1
CASSPSRDTEAFF
TGTGCCAGCTCACCCTCGCGGGACACTGAAGCTTTCTTT
>many|-|TRBV3-1|TRBJ2-1
CASSLIGGEQFF
TGTGCCAGCAGCCTAATAGGGGGTGAGCAGTTCTTC
>-|TRBD1|TRBV27|TRBJ2-5
CASSTGQGRGETQYF
TGTGCCAGCAGCACTGGACAGGGGAGGGGAGAGACCCAGTACTTC
>many|TRBD2|TRBV9|TRBJ2-7
CASSVSGGPGHEQYF
TGTGCCAGCAGCGTTAGCGGGGGGCCGGGACACGAGCAGTACTTC
>-|-|TRBV6-2/TRBV6-3|TRBJ2-2
CASKLWGSGRNGELFF
TGTGCCAGCAAACTCTGGGGTAGCGGACGGAACGGGGAGCTGTTTTTT
>-|-|TRBV6-2/TRBV6-3|TRBJ2-2
CASSRNTVELFF
TGTGCCAGCAGCCGCAATACCGTGGAGCTGTTTTTT
>-|TRBD1|TRBV20-1|TRBJ2-3
CSAKPTGGTDTQYF
TGCAGTGCTAAACCGACAGGGGGCACAGATACGCAGTATTTT
>many|TRBD2|TRBV12-3/TRBV12-4|TRBJ2-7
CASSPGTSGSSYEQYF
TGTGCCAGCAGTCCAGGGACTAGCGGGAGCTCCTACGAGCAGTACTTC
>-|-|TRBV11-2|TRBJ2-7
CASPRDSEQYF
TGTGCCAGCCCCAGAGATAGCGAGCAGTACTTC
>few|-|TRBV4-2|TRBJ1-5
CASSTRDTGPQHF
TGTGCCAGCAGCACCCGGGACACCGGGCCCCAGCATTTT
>many|TRBD2|TRBV18|TRBJ2-1
CASSLLGTSSVNEQFF
TGTGCCAGCTCATTGCTCGGGACTAGCTCCGTCAATGAGCAGTTCTTC
>few|-|TRBV28|TRBJ2-5
CASKPSGRRDAKTQYF
TGTGCCAGCAAACCTTCTGGCAGAAGGGATGCGAAGACCCAGTACTTC
>few|-|TRBV27|TRBJ1-3
CASRREPGNTIYF
TGTGCCAGCAGGAGGGAACCAGGAAACACCATATATTTT
>few|-|TRBV7-2|TRBJ1-1
CASSLARTANTEAFF
TGTGCCAGCAGCTTAGCCCGCACAGCCAACACTGAAGCTTTCTTT
>few|TRBD2|TRBV14|TRBJ2-1
CASSQKGAGGPSNEQFF
TGTGCCAGCAGCCAAAAAGGGGCGGGAGGGCCATCCAATGAGCAGTTCTTC
>few|-|TRBV29-1|TRBJ1-1
CSVDMGTEAFF
TGCAGCGTCGATATGGGGACTGAAGCTTTCTTT
>few|TRBD2|TRBV27|TRBJ2-7
CASSRGFGRSYEQYF
TGTGCCAGCAGTCGAGGCTTCGGGAGGTCCTACGAGCAGTACTTC
>many|-|TRBV6-2/TRBV6-3|TRBJ2-7
CASSFKREQYF
TGTGCCAGCAGTTTTAAGAGGGAGCAGTACTTC
>-|-|TRBV27|TRBJ2-7
CASSRIGDSYEQYF
TGTGCCAGCAGTCGCATTGGGGACTCCTACGAGCAGTACTTC
>-|TRBD1|TRBV7-2|TRBJ1-6
CASRPDRSSYNSPLHF
TGTGCCAGCAGGCCGGACAGGAGCTCCTATAATTCACCCCTCCACTTT
>many|-|TRBV2|TRBJ2-3
CASTGNSDTQYF
TGTGCCAGCACAGGGAATTCAGATACGCAGTATTTT
>-|-|TRBV11-2|TRBJ2-1
CASSLDAFYNEQFF
TGTGCCAGCAGCTTAGATGCATTCTACAATGAGCAGTTCTTC
>many|-|TRBV20-1|TRBJ2-5
CSANPSERAEAQYF
TGCAGTGCGAATCCCTCGGAGAGAGCGGAGGCCCAGTACTTC
>few|-|TRBV21-1|TRBJ2-7
CASSKAADEQYF
TGTGCCAGCAGCAAAGCCGCGGACGAGCAGTACTTC
>-|-|TRBV12-3/TRBV12-4|TRBJ2-7
CASRRAAAYEQYF
TGTGCCAGCCGGCGGGCTGCCGCCTACGAGCAGTACTTC
>few|TRBD1|TRBV7-2|TRBJ1-1
CASSEQGGYTEAFF
TGTGCCAGCAGCGAGCAGGGGGGGTACACTGAAGCTTTCTTT
>many|-|TRBV29-1|TRBJ2-3
CSVVPGTDTQYF
TGCAGCGTTGTGCCAGGCACAGATACGCAGTATTTT
>many|-|TRBV20-1|TRBJ1-4
CSARKRAVSNEKLFF
TGCAGTGCTAGAAAACGGGCAGTTTCTAATGAAAAACTGTTTTTT
>few|-|TRBV20-1|TRBJ1-3
CSARVPYPGNTIYF
TGCAGTGCTAGGGTTCCGTATCCTGGAAACACCATATATTTT
>many|-|TRBV5-1|TRBJ2-3
CASSPGERAVADTQYF
TGCGCCAGCAGCCCCGGAGAGAGGGCTGTCGCAGATACGCAGTATTTT
>few|-|TRBV21-1|TRBJ2-7
CASSDLARRQVDTYEQYF
TGTGCCAGCAGCGACCTCGCCAGAAGACAGGTGGACACCTACGAGCAGTACTTC
>many|-|TRBV24-1|TRBJ2-3
CATSDPKAQGLITDTQYF
TGTGCCACCAGTGACCCTAAAGCACAGGGACTCATCACAGATACGCAGTATTTT
>-|-|TRBV7-8|TRBJ2-7
CASSLGTYGLYEQYF
TGTGCCAGCAGCTTAGGGACCTACGGACTTTACGAGCAGTACTTC
>many|TRBD2|TRBV12-3/TRBV12-4|TRBJ2-5
CASSRGGRQETQYF
TGTGCCAGCAGTCGGGGGGGGCGTCAAGAGACCCAGTACTTC
>many|TRBD2|TRBV10-3|TRBJ2-4
CAISEGLAATLENIQYF
TGTGCCATCAGTGAGGGACTAGCCGCCACCCTAGAAAACATTCAGTACTTC